This TCR beta chain is from a study of shared clonotypes between healthy human individuals. The study, taken as a whole, reports: Sharing of clonotypes among donors was expected to vary with sequencing depth. Sharing across four donors was highest in naive CD4 (around 5%) and lowest in memory CD8 (roughly 0.4%). Only blood underwent sampling, and tissue repertoires likely differ.

A word on this clone: As yet, its antigen is unknown.

Losses at the gene ends were 5 bases for V and 3 bases for J; bases not matched to a gene: 8. The CDR3 is 15 amino acids. Germline V gives CDR1 LNHDA, CDR2 SQIVND (reference sequence). Every subset's genomic DNA went evenly onto several immunoSEQ plates. Repertoires were generated with immunoSEQ multiplex PCR, while TCRdb's copy carries only in-frame clones and drops some. The sample has more than 400,000 clones; about 96% are singletons. Sequenced: naive CD4+ T cells sorted from blood. Stated subset: CD45RA+ positively selected. The genes are TRBV19 and TRBJ2-7; 9 nucleotides agree with TRBD2. This TCR derives from a woman aged 25 to 39 in good health. As DNA, the CDR3 is TGTGCCAGTAGTCTCTCCGGGACTAGCCGCTACGAGCAGTACTTC. Its protein product is CASSLSGTSRYEQYF.